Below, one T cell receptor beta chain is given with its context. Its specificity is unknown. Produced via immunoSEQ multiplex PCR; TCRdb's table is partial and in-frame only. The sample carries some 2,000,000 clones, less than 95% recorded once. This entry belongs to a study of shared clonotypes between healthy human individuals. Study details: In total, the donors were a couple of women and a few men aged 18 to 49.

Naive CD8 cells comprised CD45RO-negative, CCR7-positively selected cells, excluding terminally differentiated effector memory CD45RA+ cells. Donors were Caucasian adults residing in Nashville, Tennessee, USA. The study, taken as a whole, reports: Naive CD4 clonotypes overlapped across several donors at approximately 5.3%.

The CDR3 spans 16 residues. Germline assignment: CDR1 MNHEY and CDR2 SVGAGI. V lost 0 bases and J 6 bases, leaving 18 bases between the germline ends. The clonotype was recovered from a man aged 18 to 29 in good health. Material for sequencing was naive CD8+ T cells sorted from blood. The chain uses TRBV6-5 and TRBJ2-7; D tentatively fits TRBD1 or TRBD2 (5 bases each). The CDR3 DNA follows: TGTGCCAGCAGTTACTCCGGCCAGGGAGAATCTGGCGAGCAGTACTTC. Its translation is CASSYSGQGESGEQYF.